Listed here are 27 T cell receptor beta chains from one sample, sequenced in a study of T cells in Graves' hyperthyroidism and ophthalmopathy. From RNA transcripts, TCR beta CDR3 regions were amplified. An initial round of RT-PCR targeting the TCR CDR3 relied on the HTBI primer set. TCRdb re-called the multiplex PCR reads with MiXCR, one entry per CDR3 protein. The sample includes 300,000 to 450,000 distinct CDR3 sequences, around a sixth of them seen just once. The sequencing input was blood. Source of these receptors: a woman aged 18 to 35 with Graves' hyperthyroidism that later progressed to Graves' ophthalmopathy.

This chain uses TRBV11-2 with TRBJ2-1; 11 nucleotides agree with TRBD2. The CDR3 runs to 16 residues. V gave up 1 base and J gave up 7 bases; unmatched junction bases: 6. CDR1 is SGHAT, CDR2 FQNNGV, per germline. CDR3 in DNA: TGTGCCAGCAGCTTAGTAGCGGGAGGGCCGAAAAATGAGCAGTTCTTC. This sequence encodes CASSLVAGGPKNEQFF.

The chain links TRBV7-9 to TRBJ2-1, with 10 bases lining up with TRBD2. Germline CDR1 reads SEHNR; CDR2 reads FQNEAQ (reference sequence). V gave up 5 bases and J gave up 10 bases; unmatched junction bases: 17. This CDR3 comprises 17 residues. CDR3 nucleotide sequence: TGTGCCAGCAGCATAGATCTTGCTAGCGGGGGTAGTCGGGAGCAGTTCTTC. Its translation is CASSIDLASGGSREQFF.

This clonotype came up many times. The chain carries TRBV20-1 and TRBJ2-3; 11 nucleotides align to TRBD2. Germline CDR1 reads DFQATT; CDR2 reads SNEGSKA (reference sequence). V trimming: 6 bases; J trimming: 4 bases; junction bases outside the gene matches: 9. The CDR3 length is 15 residues. CDR3 sequence (DNA): TGCAGTGCCTCCCTTAGCGGGAGGGCCCCAGATACGCAGTATTTT. This encodes CSASLSGRAPDTQYF.

The chain uses TRBV5-6 and TRBJ2-2; D is possibly TRBD2 (6 bases). V lost 2 bases to trimming and J lost 1 base, with 9 bases between them. CDR3 length: 15 residues. Germline V lookup: CDR1 SGHDT, CDR2 YYEEEE. The CDR3 DNA reads TGTGCCAGCAGCTTTATAGCGGAGAACACCGGGGAGCTGTTTTTT. Its translation is CASSFIAENTGELFF. The full variable domain, its missing parts supplied by reference TRBV5-6 and TRBJ2-2, is DAGVTQSPTHLIKTRGQQVTLRCSPKSGHDTVSWYQQALGQGPQFIFQYYEEEERQRGNFPDRFSGHQFPNYSSELNVNALLLGDSALYLCASSFIAENTGELFFGEGSRLTVL.

This CDR3 reads CASSPNGPSGSNEQYF. CDR3 sequence (DNA): TGCGCCAGCAGCCCTAACGGACCTAGCGGGAGCAACGAGCAGTACTTC. The chain recombines TRBV4-3 with TRBJ2-7; 10 bases agree with TRBD2. CDR1 is LGHNA and CDR2 is YSLEER in the germline V gene. V lost 4 bases and J lost 5; bases outside the gene matches: 11. The CDR3 contains 16 residues.

This clonotype was observed many times. V and J are TRBV7-8 and TRBJ2-7, with 10 positions matching TRBD2. This CDR3 is 18 amino acids long. The J segment lost 5 bases and the V segment lost 2 bases, leaving 15 bases of the junction unmatched. CDR1 is SGHVS, CDR2 FQNEAQ, per germline. The CDR3 sequence is CASSLRVSGRSRNHEQYF. The CDR3 nucleotides are TGTGCCAGCAGCTTACGGGTTAGCGGGAGGTCCCGGAATCACGAGCAGTACTTC.

This clonotype has a handful of counts. The chain has TRBV11-2 and TRBJ2-7; the D gene is possibly TRBD2 (6 bases). Trimming stripped 2 bases from V and 9 bases from J, with 20 bases between. Germline lookup yields CDR1 SGHAT and CDR2 FQNNGV. The CDR3 totals 15 residues. CDR3 in amino acids: CASSLTGEITTGQYF. In DNA, the CDR3 is TGTGCCAGCAGCTTAACGGGGGAAATCACCACGGGGCAGTACTTC. Full variable domain (rest looked up from reference TRBV11-2 and TRBJ2-7): EAGVAQSPRYKIIEKRQSVAFWCNPISGHATLYWYQQILGQGPKLLIQFQNNGVVDDSQLPKDRFSAERLKGVDSTLKIQPAKLEDSAVYLCASSLTGEITTGQYFGPGTRLTVT.

This clonotype was seen repeatedly, ten times or more. DNA of the CDR3: TGTGCCAGCAGCCGACTAGCGGAGACCTACGAGCAGTACTTC. It is translated as CASSRLAETYEQYF. The chain recombines TRBV28 with TRBJ2-7; 9 nucleotides agree with TRBD2. Germline CDR1 reads MDHEN; CDR2 reads SYDVKM. Trimming removed 6 bases from V and 2 bases from J; junction bases left unmatched: 5. There are 14 residues in the CDR3.

This clonotype appeared many times. The chain couples TRBV28 to TRBJ2-7, with 13 bases matching TRBD2. The germline V gene encodes CDR1 MDHEN and CDR2 SYDVKM. This CDR3 has 14 residues. V dropped 6 bases and J dropped 5; count of bases not matched to a gene: 4. The CDR3 DNA is TGTGCCAGCAGACTACTAGCGGGAGGGAACGAGCAGTACTTC. This translates into CASRLLAGGNEQYF.

The chain has TRBV28 and TRBJ1-1; D ambiguous. From germline, CDR1 is MDHEN and CDR2 SYDVKM. The CDR3 sequence is 13 residues long. V was cut by 6 bases and J by 1 base, with 9 bases left in between. The DNA for the CDR3 is TGTGCCAGCAGCCCCATTGGGAACACTGAAGCTTTCTTT. This gives the protein CASSPIGNTEAFF.

At least ten counts were recorded for this clonotype. The chain couples TRBV11-3 to TRBJ1-4; possibly TRBD1 for D (5 bases). This CDR3 region has 16 residues. Per germline, CDR1 SGHNT and CDR2 YENEEA. V shed 0 bases and J shed 0 bases, with 8 bases lying between them. CDR3 protein: CASSLEDTSTNEKLFF. CDR3 coding DNA: TGTGCCAGCAGCTTAGAGGACACTTCAACTAATGAAAAACTGTTTTTT.

This clonotype was seen ten or more times. The chain combines TRBV20-1 with TRBJ2-7, with 13 bases matching TRBD2. This CDR3 has 16 residues. Germline lookup yields CDR1 DFQATT and CDR2 SNEGSKA (reference sequence). Unmatched junction bases numbered 8, after V lost 4 bases and J lost 2 bases. The CDR3 region is CSAIPGLAGRTYEQYF. The DNA of the CDR3 is TGCAGTGCTATCCCGGGACTAGCGGGGCGAACCTACGAGCAGTACTTC.

In its sample, this clonotype was seen many times. This rearrangement joins TRBV6-4 to TRBJ2-2, with 7 bases identical to TRBD2. The length of the CDR3 is 14 residues. Germline assignment: CDR1 MRHNA and CDR2 SNTAGT. V lost 3 bases to trimming and J lost 4 bases; unmatched junction nucleotides: 2. The chain's CDR3 is CASSESGTTGELFF. CDR3 coding DNA: TGTGCCAGCAGTGAGAGCGGGACCACCGGGGAGCTGTTTTTT.

The chain couples TRBV28 to TRBJ1-6; D possibly corresponds to TRBD1 (5 bases). CDR1 and CDR2 (germline): MDHEN, SYDVKM. The CDR3 spans 17 residues. V dropped 5 bases and J dropped 1 base, with 15 bases sitting between them. Here the CDR3 DNA reads TGTGCCAGCAGTCCCGGCTCAGGGAGGTCCTATAATTCACCCCTCCACTTT. It translates to CASSPGSGRSYNSPLHF.

This clonotype occurred a few times. The chain uses TRBV9 and TRBJ1-6, with D perhaps TRBD1 (6 bases). Trimming shortened V by 4 bases and J by 5 bases, and 13 bases separated the two germline ends. The CDR3 extends over 15 amino acids. CDR1 is SGDLS, CDR2 YYNGEE, per germline. The CDR3 DNA is TGTGCCAGCAGCCCTCAGGGGACTGATAATTCACCCCTCCACTTT. Translating gives CASSPQGTDNSPLHF.

Ten or more counts support this clonotype. In DNA form, the CDR3 reads TGTGCCAGCAGTCCCCTGACTAGCGGGAGGGCGAATGAGCAGTTCTTC. Its translation is CASSPLTSGRANEQFF. The chain employs TRBV28 and TRBJ2-1; TRBD2 aligns across 14 bases. Germline V gives CDR1 MDHEN, CDR2 SYDVKM. Trimming took 5 bases from V and 7 from J; bases not matched to a gene: 7. The CDR3 runs 16 residues. Supplemented by reference TRBV28 and TRBJ2-1, the full variable domain reads DVKVTQSSRYLVKRTGEKVFLECVQDMDHENMFWYRQDPGLGLRLIYFSYDVKMKEKGDIPEGYSVSREKKERFSLILESASTNQTSMYLCASSPLTSGRANEQFFGPGTRLTVL.

This clonotype was seen at least ten times. This chain connects TRBV19 to TRBJ1-1; D not resolved. In germline, CDR1 is LNHDA, CDR2 SQIVND (reference sequence). Trimming cost V 0 bases and J 0 bases, with 8 bases left between them. CDR3 length: 15 amino acids. Here the CDR3 DNA reads TGTGCCAGTAGTATAGACCTACGGGTGAACACTGAAGCTTTCTTT. Its translation is CASSIDLRVNTEAFF.

This clonotype was seen repeatedly, ten times or more. The rearrangement joins TRBV6-6 to TRBJ2-7; TRBD1 is a possible D gene (5 bases). Between the trimmed V and J ends, which lost 2 bases and 7 bases, there was a span of 18 bases. Germline values: CDR1 MNHNY, CDR2 SVGAGI (reference sequence). CDR3 length: 15 amino acids. The CDR3 DNA reads TGTGCCAGCAGTTACGACAGAATAGCCCTACGAGAGCAGTACTTC. The encoded protein is CASSYDRIALREQYF.

V usage is TRBV20-1 and J usage is TRBJ2-1; TRBD2 agrees at 10 bases. The V segment lost 1 base and the J segment 4 bases; nucleotides outside the gene matches: 7. Germline V CDR1 and CDR2: DFQATT, SNEGSKA (reference sequence). CDR3 size: 16 residues. This CDR3 reads CSARAEREGLYNEQFF. The CDR3 DNA reads TGCAGTGCTAGAGCGGAGCGGGAGGGCCTTTACAATGAGCAGTTCTTC.

The chain combines TRBV9 with TRBJ2-1, with a tentative D call TRBD2 (7 bases). The CDR3 consists of 17 residues. Germline loops: CDR1 SGDLS, CDR2 YYNGEE. V was shortened by 3 bases and J by 2 bases, with 18 bases between the two germline ends. CDR3 DNA: TGTGCCAGCAGCGAAAGGGGGGGAATGGGCCCCTACAATGAGCAGTTCTTC. Amino acid sequence: CASSERGGMGPYNEQFF.

This clonotype was observed many times. The V and J genes are TRBV7-2 and TRBJ2-1; weak D call: TRBD2 (5 bases). The V and J ends lost 5 bases and 4 bases respectively, with 15 bases between them. The germline V gene has CDR1 SGHTA and CDR2 FQGNSA. The CDR3 is 15 amino acids. This CDR3 reads CASSQTIGLYNEQFF. Here the CDR3 DNA reads TGTGCCAGCAGCCAAACGATCGGACTTTACAATGAGCAGTTCTTC.

The table lists this clonotype with many counts. This rearrangement joins TRBV7-2 to TRBJ2-1; TRBD2 matches 15 bases. CDR1 and CDR2 from the germline V gene are SGHTA and FQGNSA. This CDR3 region has 19 residues. The ends lost 3 bases at V and 10 bases at J; junction bases unmatched: 16. CDR3 protein: CASSFPIRTSGRGSEEQFF. In DNA, the CDR3 is TGTGCCAGCAGCTTCCCAATCCGGACTAGCGGGAGGGGTAGTGAGGAGCAGTTCTTC.

This clonotype was seen many times. This chain joins TRBV20-1 and TRBJ2-5; the match to TRBD2 covers 9 bases. The CDR3 runs to 15 residues. CDR1 is DFQATT, CDR2 SNEGSKA, per germline (reference sequence). The trim removed 0 bases at V and 1 base at J, leaving 3 bases unmatched. The CDR3 coding sequence is TGCAGTGCTAGAGATGCGACTAGCGGCCAAGAGACCCAGTACTTC. The encoded protein is CSARDATSGQETQYF.

The DNA of the CDR3 is TGTGCCAGCTCACCACTTGGGAACCTCTATGGCTACACCTTC. It codes for CASSPLGNLYGYTF. The rearrangement uses TRBV18 and TRBJ1-2; unclear D gene. The CDR3 loop spans 14 amino acids. CDR1 and CDR2 (germline): KGHSH, LQKENI. Trimming shortened V by 1 base and J by 4 bases, and 10 bases separated the two germline ends.

This clonotype was detected many times. V usage is TRBV11-2 and J usage is TRBJ2-7, with D perhaps assigned TRBD1 or TRBD2 (5 bases each). Per germline, CDR1 SGHAT and CDR2 FQNNGV. The V end was cut by 5 bases, the J end by 0 bases, with 17 bases between. CDR3 length: 16 amino acids. The CDR3 region has the DNA TGTGCCAGCAGCCGAGAAGTGGGGGAACTCTCCTACGAGCAGTACTTC. Translation gives CASSREVGELSYEQYF.

Concerning this clonotype: The junction departs from the called germline gene at one end, perhaps through a read error. The CDR3 nucleotides are TGTGCCAGCAGTTCGTCCTATTACAGTGAGCAGTTCTTC. Translating it yields CASSSSYYSEQFF. The chain combines TRBV27 with TRBJ2-1; no definite D call. Germline CDR1 MNHEY, CDR2 SMNVEV (reference sequence). The CDR3 sequence is 13 residues long.

At least ten counts were recorded for this clonotype. V usage is TRBV7-9 and J usage is TRBJ2-1; 9 bases fit TRBD2. Germline CDR1 is SEHNR and CDR2 is FQNEAQ (reference sequence). The CDR3 extends over 15 amino acids. V lost 3 bases and J lost 6; bases outside the gene matches: 6. The CDR3, as DNA: TGTGCCAGCAGCTTTATAGCGGGAGTCGGCAATGAGCAGTTCTTC. This translates into CASSFIAGVGNEQFF.